A selection of T cell receptor beta chains follows, all from one sample in a study of shared clonotypes between healthy human individuals. Here immunoSEQ multiplex PCR was the method, and the copy in TCRdb shows in-frame clones only, minus some. The sample has over a million clones, around 97% seen once. Sequencing input: naive CD4+ T cells sorted from blood. The origin of the receptors is a man aged 25 to 45 in good health. The CDR3 runs from the conserved cysteine through the conserved F or W. Each record gives: clone size, J gene, D gene, V gene, CDR3 protein, CDR3 DNA. A D gene is named only where the DNA matches it firmly. Clone size is stated in some rows and not others, as once, few, many or a class when expanded.

-	TRBJ2-3	TRBD2	TRBV2	CASSQTSGVERRTDTQYF	TGTGCCAGCAGCCAAACTAGCGGAGTGGAGCGTCGCACAGATACGCAGTATTTT
-	TRBJ2-3	-	TRBV5-4	CASSPQEPNSTDTQYF	TGTGCCAGCAGCCCACAGGAACCGAATAGCACAGATACGCAGTATTTT
-	TRBJ2-7	-	TRBV4-1	CASSQDSRVPYEQYF	TGCGCCAGCAGCCAAGATTCCAGGGTACCCTACGAGCAGTACTTC
-	TRBJ1-5	-	TRBV18	CASSLGVGTNQPQHF	TGTGCCAGCTCACTGGGAGTGGGGACCAATCAGCCCCAGCATTTT
once	TRBJ1-6	TRBD1	TRBV4-1	CASSQDPGQGIIHPLHF	TGCGCCAGCAGCCAAGATCCTGGACAGGGGATAATTCACCCCCTCCACTTT
-	TRBJ2-6	-	TRBV19	CASSIPRASGANVLTF	TGTGCCAGTAGTATTCCCAGAGCCTCTGGGGCCAACGTCCTGACTTTC
-	TRBJ1-5	-	TRBV7-2	CASSRRGTSNQPQHF	TGTGCCAGCTCGCGGCGAGGGACAAGCAATCAGCCCCAGCATTTT
once	TRBJ2-1	TRBD2	TRBV11-2	CASSAGLAGKGEQFF	TGTGCCAGCAGCGCAGGACTAGCGGGAAAGGGTGAGCAGTTCTTC
-	TRBJ2-5	-	TRBV5-1	CASSLVTEYQETQYF	TGCGCCAGCAGCTTGGTAACAGAGTACCAAGAGACCCAGTACTTC
-	TRBJ2-3	TRBD2	TRBV10-3	CAIRRTSGSTDTQYF	TGTGCCATCAGACGGACTAGCGGGAGTACAGATACGCAGTATTTT
-	TRBJ2-3	-	TRBV5-1	CASSLDPSPTDTQYF	TGCGCCAGCAGCTTGGATCCTAGCCCCACAGATACGCAGTATTTT
-	TRBJ1-4	-	TRBV11-2	CASSLPRKNEKLFF	TGTGCCAGCAGCTTACCTAGGAAAAATGAAAAACTGTTTTTT
once	TRBJ2-5	-	TRBV5-5	CASNPSPGAETQYF	TGTGCCAGCAACCCCTCCCCGGGGGCTGAGACCCAGTACTTC
-	TRBJ2-6	-	TRBV2	CASRFSGANVLTF	TGTGCCAGCAGGTTCTCTGGGGCCAACGTCCTGACTTTC
-	TRBJ2-7	TRBD1	TRBV28	CASSLSKKTGSFYEQYF	TGTGCCAGCAGTCTGTCGAAAAAGACAGGGTCTTTCTACGAGCAGTACTTC
-	TRBJ1-2	-	TRBV18	CASSPLDLGNYGYTF	TGTGCCAGCTCTCCTCTCGATCTGGGTAACTATGGCTACACCTTC
-	TRBJ2-1	-	TRBV6-1	CATYWTEGEQFF	TGTGCCACCTACTGGACGGAAGGAGAGCAGTTCTTC
-	TRBJ1-4	TRBD1	TRBV7-9	CASSLSDRGEKLFF	TGTGCCAGCAGCTTATCGGACAGGGGTGAAAAACTGTTTTTT
-	TRBJ2-6	-	TRBV7-9	CASSRAVTGANVLTF	TGTGCCAGCAGCAGGGCGGTAACAGGGGCCAACGTCCTGACTTTC
once	TRBJ2-7	TRBD1	TRBV5-4	CASSLSGTGTGEQYF	TGTGCCAGCAGCTTGTCTGGGACAGGGACAGGCGAGCAGTACTTC
-	TRBJ2-5	TRBD2	TRBV7-9	CASSLRLAGGGRETQYF	TGTGCCAGCAGCTTAAGGCTAGCGGGAGGCGGAAGGGAGACCCAGTACTTC
-	TRBJ2-7	-	TRBV5-1	CASSLDEGQYF	TGCGCCAGCAGCTTGGATGAGGGGCAGTACTTC
-	TRBJ1-4	TRBD1	TRBV19	CASSRGLREKLFF	TGTGCCAGCTCCAGGGGGCTGAGGGAAAAACTGTTTTTT
-	TRBJ2-1	TRBD2	TRBV27	CASMGLAAMVYNEQFF	TGTGCCAGCATGGGACTAGCCGCTATGGTCTACAATGAGCAGTTCTTC
-	TRBJ2-1	TRBD2	TRBV28	CASESWASGGSYNEQFF	TGTGCCAGCGAAAGTTGGGCTAGCGGGGGATCCTACAATGAGCAGTTCTTC